Listed here are 14 T cell receptor beta chains from one sample, sequenced in a study of blood T cell repertoires in COVID-19. Only in-frame clones appear in the TCRdb table, and some are missing; sequencing was by immunoSEQ multiplex PCR. The sample records about 12,000 clones, 55% to 85% being singletons. Sequences were obtained from peripheral blood. These receptors were obtained from a man in his sixties with COVID-19, enrolled during active disease.

V gene TRBV30 combines with J gene TRBJ1-1, with a weak D call TRBD1 (5 bases). Germline V gene data show CDR1 as GTSNPN and CDR2 as SVGIG (reference sequence). The CDR3 totals 13 residues. V was shortened by 0 bases and J by 8 bases, with 13 bases between the two germline ends. The CDR3 loop reads CAWSVLLQVEAFF. The CDR3 DNA is TGTGCCTGGAGTGTACTGCTACAGGTAGAAGCTTTCTTT.

The chain carries TRBV5-6 and TRBJ2-1, with TRBD2 matching over 9 bases. Germline V lookup: CDR1 SGHDT, CDR2 YYEEEE. The CDR3 sequence is 17 residues long. The J segment lost 7 bases and the V segment lost 0 bases, leaving 11 bases of the junction unmatched. The CDR3 nucleotides are TGTGCCAGCAGCTTGGGACTGATTGCGGGGGGGCCGAATGAGCAGTTCTTC. It translates to CASSLGLIAGGPNEQFF.

The V call is TRBV18, the J call TRBJ2-5; a possible D gene is TRBD1 (5 bases). The CDR3 is 17 amino acids. Germline CDR1 reads KGHSH; CDR2 reads LQKENI. The V gene lost 0 bases and the J gene lost 0 bases, with 14 bases spanning the gap. The CDR3: CASSPPSGHSYQETQYF. CDR3 sequence (DNA): TGTGCCAGCTCACCACCTAGTGGACATTCGTACCAAGAGACCCAGTACTTC.

This chain connects TRBV7-3 to TRBJ1-2, with D possibly matching TRBD1 (6 bases). The V end was cut by 5 bases, the J end by 7 bases, with 14 bases between. There are 13 residues in the CDR3. Germline lookup yields CDR1 SGHTA and CDR2 FQGTGA. CDR3 sequence reads: CASSVSGVSGYTF. The CDR3 DNA sequence: TGTGCCAGCAGCGTTTCAGGGGTTAGTGGCTACACCTTC.

Within the sample, this clone is medium-sized. This chain joins TRBV28 and TRBJ1-2; tentatively, D is TRBD1 (6 bases). This CDR3 contains 18 residues. Germline CDR1 reads MDHEN; CDR2 reads SYDVKM. V lost 4 bases and J lost 2, with 23 bases in between. The CDR3 bases are TGTGCCAGCAGTTCATTTCACATGCGGGGGCCTTCAAACTATGGCTACACCTTC. Translating gives CASSSFHMRGPSNYGYTF.

This clone was recorded only once. The rearrangement links TRBV5-1 to TRBJ2-2; TRBD2 matches at 12 bases. The CDR3 covers 16 residues. Germline values: CDR1 SGHRS, CDR2 YFSETQ. After removal of 3 bases from V and 4 bases from J, the junction contained 4 bases not matched to a gene. The CDR3 bases are TGCGCCAGCAGCTCCTCGGGACTAGCGGGCACCGGGGAGCTGTTTTTT. Protein sequence: CASSSSGLAGTGELFF. Together with reference TRBV5-1 and TRBJ2-2, the CDR3 gives the full variable domain: KAGVTQTPRYLIKTRGQQVTLSCSPISGHRSVSWYQQTPGQGLQFLFEYFSETQRNKGNFPGRFSGRQFSNSRSEMNVSTLELGDSALYLCASSSSGLAGTGELFFGEGSRLTVL.

This clone has just a few counts. V is TRBV7-2 and J is TRBJ2-7, with no clear D. V lost 4 bases and J lost 12, with 7 bases in between. CDR1 and CDR2 (germline): SGHTA, FQGNSA. This CDR3 is 9 amino acids long. Here the CDR3 reads CASSSPRYV. The CDR3 bases are TGTGCCAGCAGCTCACCCAGGTACGTC.

In DNA form, the CDR3 reads TGTGCCAGCAGACCCGCGAGGGGGTTCGGTGAAAAACTGTTTTTT. Translation gives CASRPARGFGEKLFF. The chain employs TRBV7-9 and TRBJ1-4, with a possible D match to TRBD1 (6 bases). The germline CDR1 and CDR2 sequences are SEHNR and FQNEAQ (reference sequence). The germline V and J ends were trimmed by 6 bases and 7 bases, with 18 bases remaining between them. The CDR3 has 15 amino acids.

The genes are TRBV6-2 or TRBV6-3 and TRBJ1-2; D is unclear. The CDR3 covers 13 residues. Germline V gene lookup returns CDR1 MNHEY and CDR2 SVGEGT. Trimming removed 6 bases at V and 3 bases at J, with 11 bases between. The CDR3 loop reads CASSHSGDYGYTF. In DNA, the CDR3 is TGTGCCAGCAGCCACAGCGGGGACTATGGCTACACCTTC.

The V gene is TRBV15, the J gene TRBJ1-1; the match to TRBD1 covers 11 bases. The length of the CDR3 is 16 residues. The V segment lost 8 bases and the J segment 4 bases; nucleotides outside the gene matches: 12. Looked up from germline, CDR1 is LNHNV and CDR2 is YYDKDF (reference sequence). CDR3 in amino acids: CATGPGQGGSSTEAFF. The CDR3 DNA reads as TGTGCCACCGGCCCGGGACAGGGGGGATCGTCCACTGAAGCTTTCTTT.

This clone was detected once. The V gene is TRBV30, the J gene TRBJ1-2; no definite D call. Germline CDR1 GTSNPN, CDR2 SVGIG (reference sequence). Trimming removed 0 bases from V and 2 bases from J, with 28 bases in between. CDR3 size: 20 residues. The CDR3 sequence: CAWSVLDGSRGHLLNYGYTF. CDR3 DNA: TGTGCCTGGAGTGTCCTGGACGGAAGCCGGGGTCACCTTTTGAACTATGGCTACACCTTC.

The chain carries TRBV5-4 and TRBJ2-5, with TRBD2 matching over 10 bases. J was trimmed by 1 base and V by 4 bases; bases with no gene match: 7. Germline-derived CDR1 and CDR2 are SGHNT and YYREEE (reference sequence). The CDR3 extends over 16 amino acids. In nucleotides, the CDR3 is TGTGCCAGCAGCCCTAACCCTAGCGGGGGCCAAGAGACCCAGTACTTC. This gives the protein CASSPNPSGGQETQYF.

Details on this clone: This sequence may be a read error, since a much larger clone differs from it by one base. The chain recombines TRBV28 with TRBJ2-2; 7 nucleotides match TRBD1. This CDR3 region has 17 residues. Germline CDR1 is MDHEN and CDR2 is SYDVKM. For the CDR3, the DNA is TGTGCCAACAGTTCCCTCGGACAGGAAACGTTGGCCGGGGAGCTGTTTTTT. It codes for CANSSLGQETLAGELFF.

The chain combines TRBV20-1 with TRBJ1-6, with 8 bases that match TRBD1. CDR3 length: 15 residues. Germline-derived CDR1 and CDR2 are DFQATT and SNEGSKA (reference sequence). J lost 9 bases, V lost 3 bases, and 10 bases had no gene match. The CDR3 DNA follows: TGCAGTGCTAGTGTCACCAGGGGGCAAGTTTCACCCCTCCACTTT. Its protein is CSASVTRGQVSPLHF.